Reported below is one T cell receptor (beta chain). The study amplified TCR beta CDR3 regions using RNA transcripts. The first-round RT-PCR employed HTBI primers together with the Qiagen OneStep RT-PCR kit. A multiplex PCR was then performed as the second round. Using its own MiXCR run on the multiplex PCR reads, TCRdb lists one record per CDR3 protein. The sample has over a million distinct CDR3 sequences, about 38% seen once. These data are taken from a study of Graves' ophthalmopathy and Graves' hyperthyroidism. Enrollment excluded any patients with other autoimmune diseases, uncontrolled infections, pregnancy or lactation. Trimming took 5 bases from V and 7 from J, leaving 17 bases between them. Germline loops: CDR1 LNHDA, CDR2 SQIVND (reference sequence). The CDR3 length is 14 residues.

This chain connects TRBV19 to TRBJ2-5; D might be TRBD1 (8 bases). This clonotype originated in an adult man with Graves' hyperthyroidism. The source material was peripheral blood or thyroid tissue (not recorded which). CDR3 bases: TGTGCCAGTAGTTTTACAGGGGGGGGAGGGACCCAGTACTTC. It yields the protein CASSFTGGGGTQYF. Looking up the rest from reference TRBV19 and TRBJ2-5 gives the full variable domain: DGGITQSPKYLFRKEGQNVTLSCEQNLNHDAMYWYRQDPGQGLRLIYYSQIVNDFQKGDIAEGYSVSREKKESFPLTVTSAQKNPTAFYLCASSFTGGGGTQYFGPGTRLLVL.